A selection of T cell receptor beta chains follows, all from one sample in a study of T cell responses to AZD1222 COVID-19 vaccine. Data came from immunoSEQ multiplex PCR; TCRdb stores just in-frame clones and leaves some out. This sample has roughly 180,000 clones, with about nine tenths found just once. The starting material was peripheral blood, obtained on day 0 of AZD1222 vaccination. These TCRs come from an adult in good health. Both conserved end residues are part of each CDR3. The order of the fields is clone size, CDR3 length, J gene, D gene, V gene, CDR3 DNA, CDR3 protein. D genes are given only for firm matches. The size field is filled for only some rows; it gives once, few, many or a size class.

>-|13|TRBJ1-5|-|TRBV6-5
TGTGCCAGCAGAAGACAGGGCAATCAGCCCCAGCATTTT
CASRRQGNQPQHF
>many|17|TRBJ1-2|-|TRBV4-2
TGTGCCAGCAGCCTGGGGGGGAGGGACGGAGCTAACTATGGCTACACCTTC
CASSLGGRDGANYGYTF
>-|16|TRBJ1-6|-|TRBV3-1/TRBV3-2
TGTGCCAGCAGCCTCAAAGCGGTTTCCGGGAATTCACCCCTCCACTTT
CASSLKAVSGNSPLHF
>-|15|TRBJ1-4|-|TRBV28
TGTGCCAGCAGTCCCGGACACTCAACTAATGAAAAACTGTTTTTT
CASSPGHSTNEKLFF
>-|14|TRBJ1-2|-|TRBV5-1
TGCGCCAGCAGCTTGGAGAACAGTCTCGACGGCTACACCTTC
CASSLENSLDGYTF
>-|15|TRBJ2-1|TRBD2|TRBV7-9
TGTGCCAGCAGCGCACCAAGCGGGAGCTACAATGAGCAGTTCTTC
CASSAPSGSYNEQFF
>-|16|TRBJ1-6|TRBD1|TRBV5-1
TGCGCCAGCAGCTCTAACAGGGGCGGGGATAATTCACCCCTCCACTTT
CASSSNRGGDNSPLHF
>-|15|TRBJ1-2|-|TRBV29-1
TGCAGCGTCAACTACCCCGACCGGGATGGAAGTGGCTACACCTTC
CSVNYPDRDGSGYTF
>-|13|TRBJ2-2|-|TRBV11-1
TGTGCCAGCAGCCACAGGGCCACCGGGGAGCTGTTTTTT
CASSHRATGELFF
>-|16|TRBJ2-1|-|TRBV6-5
TGTGCCAGCAGTTACTCGGAAACAAGGACCTACAATGAGCAGTTCTTC
CASSYSETRTYNEQFF
>-|13|TRBJ1-4|-|TRBV6-1
TGTGCCAGCAGTGAGGGCTGGGGCGAAAAACTGTTTTTT
CASSEGWGEKLFF
>-|20|TRBJ2-1|TRBD2|TRBV4-2
TGTGCCAGCAGCCAAGCTTACGGGGCTAGCGGGAGGAGTTTGTACAATGAGCAGTTCTTC
CASSQAYGASGRSLYNEQFF
>-|14|TRBJ2-7|TRBD1|TRBV5-5
TGTGCCAGCAGCTACGACAGGGGTAGCGACGAGCAGTACTTC
CASSYDRGSDEQYF